A single sample gave rise to the 30 T cell receptor beta chains below, sequenced in a study of Graves' ophthalmopathy and Graves' hyperthyroidism. Amplification from RNA transcripts yielded the TCR beta CDR3 regions. HTBI primers were used in a first-round RT-PCR, which preceded a second-round multiplex PCR. TCRdb itself ran the multiplex PCR reads through MiXCR, one entry per CDR3 protein. The sample consists of approximately 160,000 distinct CDR3 sequences, roughly 36% of them appearing once. Sequencing input: peripheral blood. Every receptor here comes from a young man with Graves' ophthalmopathy.

This chain links TRBV12-3 or TRBV12-4 with TRBJ1-6; possibly TRBD1 for D (5 bases). Trimming left V 3 bases short and J 0 bases short, with 9 bases between. The CDR3 spans 16 residues. As DNA, the CDR3 is TGTGCCAGCAGTTTGGGGACGGACTCCTATAATTCACCCCTCCACTTT. The encoded protein is CASSLGTDSYNSPLHF.

The chain is built from TRBV19 and TRBJ2-6, with D perhaps TRBD2 (5 bases). The germline gives CDR1 LNHDA, CDR2 SQIVND (reference sequence). The CDR3 runs 15 residues. Trimming took off 4 bases at V and 3 bases at J, with 10 bases between the two ends. DNA for the CDR3: TGTGCCAGTAGTACCCGAGGGAGTGGGGCCAACGTCCTGACTTTC. It specifies CASSTRGSGANVLTF.

This clonotype was seen repeatedly, ten times or more. The chain carries TRBV30 and TRBJ1-1; D uncertain. V dropped 0 bases and J dropped 3 bases, with 11 bases sitting between them. The CDR3 extends over 14 amino acids. Germline V gene sequence: CDR1 GTSNPN, CDR2 SVGIG (reference sequence). The CDR3 region is CAWSVIGTHTEAFF. CDR3 in DNA: TGTGCCTGGAGTGTAATTGGCACACACACTGAAGCTTTCTTT. Full variable domain (missing parts from reference TRBV30 and TRBJ1-1): SQTIHQWPATLVQPVGSPLSLECTVEGTSNPNLYWYRQAAGRGLQLLFYSVGIGQISSEVPQNLSASRPQDRQFILSSKKLLLSDSGFYLCAWSVIGTHTEAFFGQGTRLTVV.

At least ten counts were recorded for this clonotype. No conserved phenylalanine or tryptophan ends this CDR3, so it is likely a read error. This chain links TRBV28 with TRBJ2-5; D is uncertain. The CDR3 contains 12 residues. V was shortened by 6 bases and J by 5 bases, with 10 bases between the two germline ends. CDR1 and CDR2 from the germline V gene are MDHEN and SYDVKM. CDR3 sequence reads: CASSGSTETQYL. In DNA form, the CDR3 reads TGTGCCAGCAGCGGCAGTACCGAGACCCAGTACCTC.

The chain carries TRBV28 and TRBJ2-7; a weak D match, TRBD1 (6 bases). CDR1 is MDHEN and CDR2 is SYDVKM in the germline V gene. V shed 4 bases and J shed 6 bases, with 13 bases lying between them. This CDR3 has 13 residues. Written as DNA, the CDR3 is TGTGCCAGCAGTTCCTACAGGGAGCGCGAGCAGTACTTC. Translating gives CASSSYREREQYF. The full variable domain, its missing parts supplied by reference TRBV28 and TRBJ2-7, is DVKVTQSSRYLVKRTGEKVFLECVQDMDHENMFWYRQDPGLGLRLIYFSYDVKMKEKGDIPEGYSVSREKKERFSLILESASTNQTSMYLCASSSYREREQYFGPGTRLTVT.

This clonotype appeared many times. The chain combines TRBV12-3 or TRBV12-4 with TRBJ1-6, with 8 bases aligning to TRBD1. The trim removed 0 bases at V and 1 base at J, leaving 8 bases unmatched. The CDR3 is 19 amino acids. CDR3 loop: CASSLAGQGRGSYNSPLHF. The CDR3 nucleotides read TGTGCCAGCAGTTTAGCCGGACAGGGCAGGGGTTCCTATAATTCACCCCTCCACTTT.

This clonotype was recorded a few times. The V gene is TRBV11-2, the J gene TRBJ1-2, with D uncertain. V lost 5 bases and J 5 bases, leaving 15 bases between the germline ends. The germline CDR1 and CDR2 sequences are SGHAT and FQNNGV. CDR3 length: 14 amino acids. The CDR3 here is CASSHGRVGYGYTF. In nucleotides, the CDR3 is TGTGCCAGCAGCCACGGACGGGTTGGTTATGGCTACACCTTC.

This clonotype came up many times. J is TRBJ2-2 and V is TRBV6-4; 7 bases are shared with TRBD2. Trimming cost V 5 bases and J 2 bases; bases outside gene matches: 5. The CDR3 totals 15 residues. In germline, CDR1 is MRHNA, CDR2 SNTAGT. This CDR3 reads CASSPSGENTGELFF. DNA of the CDR3: TGTGCCAGCAGTCCCAGCGGGGAAAACACCGGGGAGCTGTTTTTT.

This clonotype was counted at least ten times. The chain uses TRBV9 and TRBJ1-1; no clear D. V was clipped by 0 bases and J by 8 bases, with 11 bases between them. The CDR3 contains 13 residues. Germline V lookup: CDR1 SGDLS, CDR2 YYNGEE. The CDR3 nucleotides read TGTGCCAGCAGCGTAGGTGGCCGGGGAGAAGCTTTCTTT. This codes for CASSVGGRGEAFF. Variable domain in full (rest from reference TRBV9 and TRBJ1-1): DSGVTQTPKHLITATGQRVTLRCSPRSGDLSVYWYQQSLDQGLQFLIQYYNGEERAKGNILERFSAQQFPDLHSELNLSSLELGDSALYFCASSVGGRGEAFFGQGTRLTVV.

The chain carries TRBV28 and TRBJ1-5; the D is unclear. The V end was cut by 4 bases, the J end by 10 bases, with 5 bases between. The CDR3 is 10 residues long. Germline V CDR1 and CDR2: MDHEN, SYDVKM. CDR3 residues: CASSSGPQHF. CDR3 coding DNA: TGTGCCAGCAGTTCGGGCCCCCAGCATTTT. The full variable domain, its missing parts supplied by reference TRBV28 and TRBJ1-5, is DVKVTQSSRYLVKRTGEKVFLECVQDMDHENMFWYRQDPGLGLRLIYFSYDVKMKEKGDIPEGYSVSREKKERFSLILESASTNQTSMYLCASSSGPQHFGDGTRLSIL.

This clonotype was observed at least ten times. The chain combines TRBV12-3 or TRBV12-4 with TRBJ1-1; possibly TRBD1 for D (6 bases). This CDR3 is 12 amino acids long. V lost 6 bases and J lost 11, with 16 bases in between. CDR3 loop: CASSSPGGRAFF. CDR3 nucleotides: TGTGCCAGCAGCTCCCCGGGGGGGCGGGCTTTCTTT.

This clonotype was recorded many times. The genes are TRBV12-3 or TRBV12-4 and TRBJ2-2; D not resolved. Trimming shortened V by 5 bases and J by 1 base, and 11 bases separated the two germline ends. This CDR3 is built from 15 residues. CDR3 nucleotide sequence: TGTGCCAGCAGTCCCTCCCGACAGAACACCGGGGAGCTGTTTTTT. Translated, it gives CASSPSRQNTGELFF.

This clonotype was counted a few times. The chain couples TRBV30 to TRBJ1-2, with D unclear. The germline CDR1 and CDR2 sequences are GTSNPN and SVGIG (reference sequence). CDR3 length equals 13 residues. With 3 bases removed from V and 5 bases from J, the gap between germline ends came to 13 bases. The DNA of the CDR3 is TGTGCCTGGAGCCTAGGCAGGAGATATGGCTACACCTTC. Protein sequence: CAWSLGRRYGYTF.

The chain links TRBV6-1 to TRBJ2-7, with a weak D call TRBD1 (6 bases). In germline, CDR1 is MNHNS, CDR2 SASEGT. Trimming took off 0 bases at V and 1 base at J, with 13 bases between the two ends. This CDR3 spans 16 amino acids. The CDR3 loop reads CASSEASARGSYEQYF. For the CDR3, the DNA is TGTGCCAGCAGTGAAGCGAGCGCGAGGGGGTCCTACGAGCAGTACTTC.

This clonotype was seen repeatedly, ten times or more. The chain uses TRBV5-1 and TRBJ1-6; 8 bases align to TRBD1. This CDR3 comprises 14 residues. Germline V lookup: CDR1 SGHRS, CDR2 YFSETQ. V lost 4 bases to trimming and J lost 9 bases; unmatched junction nucleotides: 6. The DNA for the CDR3 is TGCGCCAGCAGCCTGGACAGGGTCGGTTCACCCCTCCACTTT. Translation: CASSLDRVGSPLHF. Complete variable domain (other parts from reference TRBV5-1 and TRBJ1-6): KAGVTQTPRYLIKTRGQQVTLSCSPISGHRSVSWYQQTPGQGLQFLFEYFSETQRNKGNFPGRFSGRQFSNSRSEMNVSTLELGDSALYLCASSLDRVGSPLHFGNGTRLTVT.

This clonotype has a handful of counts. This CDR3 reads CASRTNGWRAFF. The CDR3 nucleotides read TGTGCCAGCAGAACGAACGGGTGGCGTGCTTTCTTT. The chain carries TRBV6-2 or TRBV6-3 and TRBJ1-1; D is unclear. This CDR3 region has 12 residues. The germline V gene has CDR1 MNHEY and CDR2 SVGEGT. The V end was cut by 6 bases, the J end by 11 bases, with 16 bases between.

This clonotype has ten or more counts. The gene calls are TRBV6-5 and TRBJ1-5; D unclear. Germline lookup yields CDR1 MNHEY and CDR2 SVGAGI. This CDR3 has 14 amino acids. The germline V and J ends were trimmed by 2 bases and 3 bases, with 8 bases remaining between them. CDR3 sequence: CASSYSLYNQPQHF. The CDR3 nucleotides are TGTGCCAGCAGTTACAGCCTTTACAATCAGCCCCAGCATTTT.

The chain employs TRBV11-2 and TRBJ2-7; D may be TRBD1 (5 bases). CDR1 and CDR2 from the germline V gene are SGHAT and FQNNGV. This CDR3 contains 15 residues. With 0 bases removed from V and 2 bases from J, the gap between germline ends came to 11 bases. The CDR3 region has the DNA TGTGCCAGCAGCTTAGATAGGGGTGCAACCTACGAGCAGTACTTC. It encodes CASSLDRGATYEQYF.

As to this clonotype: A read error may produce the germline difference seen at one junction end. The V and J genes are TRBV6-1 and TRBJ2-7; 8 nucleotides line up with TRBD2. The CDR3 length is 12 residues. Germline loops: CDR1 MNHNS, CDR2 SASEGT. CDR3 sequence: CAISGTSWEQYF. The CDR3 nucleotides read TGTGCCATCAGTGGGACTAGTTGGGAGCAGTACTTC.

This rearrangement joins TRBV12-3 or TRBV12-4 to TRBJ1-6, with unresolved D. Trimming took 5 bases from V and 4 from J, leaving 9 bases between them. The CDR3 totals 14 residues. CDR3 nucleotide sequence: TGTGCCAGCAGTCTTGACGGATATAATTCACCCCTCCACTTT. Its translation: CASSLDGYNSPLHF.

There are many counts of this clonotype. The chain couples TRBV28 to TRBJ1-5; 12 bases line up with TRBD1. Per the germline V gene, CDR1 is MDHEN and CDR2 is SYDVKM. This CDR3 is 16 amino acids long. The ends lost 4 bases at V and 7 bases at J; junction bases unmatched: 8. This chain's CDR3 is CASSSQGQGAGQPQHF. In nucleotides, the CDR3 is TGTGCCAGCAGTTCTCAGGGACAGGGGGCCGGGCAGCCCCAGCATTTT.

This clonotype was counted ten times or more. The CDR3 DNA reads as TGTGCCAGCAGTTTAGCAGGGGCGCGTCAGCCCCAGCATTTT. Translating it yields CASSLAGARQPQHF. V and J are TRBV28 and TRBJ1-5, with D maybe TRBD1 (6 bases). The CDR3 totals 14 residues. With 2 bases removed from V and 6 bases from J, the gap between germline ends came to 11 bases. The germline V gene has CDR1 MDHEN and CDR2 SYDVKM. Full variable domain (remainder filled in from reference TRBV28 and TRBJ1-5): DVKVTQSSRYLVKRTGEKVFLECVQDMDHENMFWYRQDPGLGLRLIYFSYDVKMKEKGDIPEGYSVSREKKERFSLILESASTNQTSMYLCASSLAGARQPQHFGDGTRLSIL.

This clonotype was observed a handful of times. V gene TRBV2 combines with J gene TRBJ2-5, with TRBD1 matching over 9 bases. This CDR3 is built from 16 residues. Germline V gene lookup returns CDR1 SNHLY and CDR2 FYNNEI. J was trimmed by 3 bases and V by 2 bases; bases with no gene match: 7. Here the CDR3 reads CASSETGTGTKETQYF. Here the CDR3 DNA reads TGTGCCAGCAGTGAAACCGGGACAGGGACGAAAGAGACCCAGTACTTC.

The table lists this clonotype with many counts. The chain is built from TRBV30 and TRBJ2-2, with no clear D. Germline V gene data show CDR1 as GTSNPN and CDR2 as SVGIG (reference sequence). Trimming shortened V by 4 bases and J by 0 bases, and 6 bases separated the two germline ends. The CDR3 is made up of 13 amino acids. Here the CDR3 DNA reads TGTGCCTGGAACATCGCGAACACCGGGGAGCTGTTTTTT. Translation: CAWNIANTGELFF.

In this sample, this clonotype turned up many times. The chain carries TRBV20-1 and TRBJ2-2, with 11 bases that match TRBD2. The CDR3 is 16 residues long. Germline V gene lookup returns CDR1 DFQATT and CDR2 SNEGSKA (reference sequence). Trimming took 0 bases from V and 7 from J; bases not matched to a gene: 7. This chain's CDR3 is CSARDVLAGASGELFF. CDR3 in DNA: TGCAGTGCTAGAGACGTACTAGCGGGAGCTAGCGGGGAGCTGTTTTTT.

The rearrangement joins TRBV28 to TRBJ2-7; 10 nucleotides match TRBD2. V was clipped by 5 bases and J by 3 bases; unmatched bases: 10. The CDR3 is made up of 16 amino acids. The germline V gene has CDR1 MDHEN and CDR2 SYDVKM. The CDR3 DNA reads as TGTGCCAGCAGTCCGGACTCTAGCGGGAGAGGCTACGAGCAGTACTTC. Its translation: CASSPDSSGRGYEQYF. The variable domain in full, with the rest retrieved from reference TRBV28 and TRBJ2-7, is DVKVTQSSRYLVKRTGEKVFLECVQDMDHENMFWYRQDPGLGLRLIYFSYDVKMKEKGDIPEGYSVSREKKERFSLILESASTNQTSMYLCASSPDSSGRGYEQYFGPGTRLTVT.

CDR3 sequence (DNA): TGTGCCAGCAGTTTATCGAGGGCGGGGAGCACTGAAGCTTTCTTT. Translating gives CASSLSRAGSTEAFF. The chain uses TRBV28 and TRBJ1-1; no clear D gene. V lost 1 base and J lost 4, with 13 bases in between. The germline V gene has CDR1 MDHEN and CDR2 SYDVKM. There are 15 residues in the CDR3.

V usage is TRBV15 and J usage is TRBJ2-5; tentatively, D is TRBD1 or TRBD2 (5 bases each). CDR1 is LNHNV, CDR2 YYDKDF, per germline (reference sequence). The V end was cut by 6 bases, the J end by 5 bases, with 22 bases between. CDR3 size: 16 residues. DNA for the CDR3: TGTGCCACCAGTCGGGACGTGGCAGACAAGAGGGAGACCCAGTACTTC. Protein product: CATSRDVADKRETQYF.

The chain employs TRBV30 and TRBJ2-7; 8 positions agree with TRBD1. With V trimmed by 2 bases and J by 4 bases, 4 bases remained unmatched. Germline values: CDR1 GTSNPN, CDR2 SVGIG (reference sequence). This CDR3 comprises 13 residues. The CDR3 region has the DNA TGTGCCTGGAGTACTGGACAGGGATACGAGCAGTACTTC. Its protein product is CAWSTGQGYEQYF.

This clonotype appeared many times. The chain links TRBV11-3 to TRBJ2-5; TRBD1 is a possible D gene (6 bases). V dropped 5 bases and J dropped 1 base, with 17 bases sitting between them. This CDR3 comprises 16 residues. Germline V gene data show CDR1 as SGHNT and CDR2 as YENEEA. CDR3 in DNA: TGTGCCAGCAGCGCCCCGACCAGGGGATCCCAAGAGACCCAGTACTTC. Encoded protein: CASSAPTRGSQETQYF.